This T cell receptor (beta chain) was obtained from a study of human thymus T cells. A note on this clone: The antigen remains unidentified.

CDR1 is SEHNR and CDR2 is FQNEAQ in the germline V gene (reference sequence). The CDR3 contains 18 residues. V lost 5 bases to trimming and J lost 1 base; unmatched junction nucleotides: 15. The table came from immunoSEQ multiplex PCR; TCRdb's copy has only in-frame clones and leaves some out. The table lists under 95,000 clones, roughly 94% of them singletons. Whole-study results and caveats: Overlap was high between thymic repertoires from unrelated individuals, as reported in related research.

Resections were taken during corrective heart surgery, and the thymus tissue came from these. Donors consisted of healthy Finnish infants (having corrective surgery for congenital heart defects). The sequencing input was thymus tissue. This sequence originates from a girl in the first two years of life with a congenital heart defect but otherwise immunologically healthy. The V and J genes are TRBV7-9 and TRBJ2-3; TRBD2 aligns across 7 bases. CDR3 region: CASSPTFGRTLGTDTQYF. The CDR3 DNA is TGTGCCAGCAGCCCAACCTTCGGGAGGACCCTAGGCACAGATACGCAGTATTTT.